A selection of T cell receptor beta chains follows, all from one sample in a study of T-cell reconstitution after alpha-beta-depleted transplantation in children. MiXCR, run by TCRdb on the PCR reads, gives a single entry per CDR3 protein. The sample has approximately 980,000 distinct CDR3 sequences; about 29% are singletons. Material: PBMCs, mostly from graft donor cells, obtained 360 days after TCRalphabeta/CD19-depleted stem cell transplant. These receptor sequences come from a boy younger than two who had a stem cell transplant for SCID, so the T cells may come from the graft donor. CDR3s include the opening cysteine and the closing phenylalanine or tryptophan. The order of the fields is D gene, J gene, clone size, V gene, CDR3 DNA, CDR3 protein. D genes are given only for firm matches. Clone size is stated in some rows and not others, as once, few, many or a class when expanded.

NA | TRBJ1-5 | few | TRBV10-2 | TGCGCCACCCTGGCGGGGTCAAGCAATCAGCCCCAGCATTTT | CATLAGSSNQPQHF
NA | TRBJ2-3 | few | TRBV20-1 | TGCAGTGCTAGAGTAATCGTGTCAGATACGCAGTATTTT | CSARVIVSDTQYF
NA | TRBJ1-6 | few | TRBV21-1 | TGTGCCAGCAGCAATACCGGGACAGGGGTCTCCTGCTATAATTCACCCCTCCACTTT | CASSNTGTGVSCYNSPLHF
NA | TRBJ1-1 | NA | TRBV7-2 | TGTGCCAGCAGCTCGAGGCCAGGCGCGATTGAAGCTTTCTTT | CASSSRPGAIEAFF
NA | TRBJ2-3 | few | TRBV11-2 | TGTGCCAGCAGCTTAGATTTGGGCCGGGGTTACAGGGCAGATACGCAGTATTTT | CASSLDLGRGYRADTQYF
NA | TRBJ1-1 | few | TRBV11-2 | TGTGCCAGCAGCCCAGACCGGGTTGCTGAAGCTTTCTTT | CASSPDRVAEAFF
NA | TRBJ1-4 | NA | TRBV20-1 | TGCAGTGCTAGTGGGCGGACAACTAATGAAAAACTGTTTTTT | CSASGRTTNEKLFF
NA | TRBJ2-6 | many | TRBV12-3/TRBV12-4 | TGTGCCAGCAGTTCGGACAGCTCTGGGGCCAACGTCCTGACTTTC | CASSSDSSGANVLTF
NA | TRBJ1-1 | NA | TRBV6-5 | TGTGCCAGCAGTTACTTTGGAAACGGGAACACTGAAGCTTTCTTT | CASSYFGNGNTEAFF
TRBD2 | TRBJ2-7 | NA | TRBV15 | TGTGCCACCAGCAGGGACCGGACTAGCTCCTACGAGCAGTACTTC | CATSRDRTSSYEQYF
NA | TRBJ2-3 | NA | TRBV3-1 | TGTGCCAGCAGCCAGAAAATGAGGACCACAGATACGCAGTATTTT | CASSQKMRTTDTQYF
NA | TRBJ2-3 | few | TRBV7-8 | TGTGCCAGCAGCTTAGCGGGGGACCCCACAGATACGCAGTATTTT | CASSLAGDPTDTQYF
TRBD2 | TRBJ2-2 | few | TRBV6-5 | TGTGCCAGCAGTTATCTGGCGGGGGGTCGAACCGGGGAGCTGTTTTTT | CASSYLAGGRTGELFF
TRBD1 | TRBJ1-2 | NA | TRBV27 | TGTGCCAGCAGCGGGACAGGGGTTAGGATCTATGGCTACACCTTC | CASSGTGVRIYGYTF
NA | TRBJ1-5 | NA | TRBV6-1 | TGTGCCAGCAGGGACGGAGGAGGTCAGCCCCAGCATTTT | CASRDGGGQPQHF
TRBD1 | TRBJ2-2 | few | TRBV7-8 | TGTGCCAGCAGCTCTGAAACAGGGGGATTCAACACCGGGGAGCTGTTTTTT | CASSSETGGFNTGELFF
NA | TRBJ2-7 | few | TRBV5-1 | TGCGCCAGCAGCTTGGTACAGGGTCGGTACGAGCAGTACTTC | CASSLVQGRYEQYF
NA | TRBJ2-3 | NA | TRBV28 | TGTGCCAGCAGTTTAGGTCGGTTAGGCACAGATACGCAGTATTTT | CASSLGRLGTDTQYF
TRBD1 | TRBJ1-1 | once | TRBV7-9 | TGTGCCAGCAGCTTAGCGGTGATTGGGACAGGGGCCTTTGAAGCTTTCTTT | CASSLAVIGTGAFEAFF
NA | TRBJ2-5 | NA | TRBV10-3 | TGTGCCATCAGTGAGCCTACTAGTCCAGAGACCCAGTACTTC | CAISEPTSPETQYF
TRBD1 | TRBJ2-3 | NA | TRBV5-6 | TGTGCCAGCAGCTTTCTGACAGGGGGCAAGGCAGATACGCAGTATTTT | CASSFLTGGKADTQYF
NA | TRBJ2-2 | NA | TRBV6-5 | TGTGCCAGCAGTTACTTACAGGGAACCGGGGAGCTGTTTTTT | CASSYLQGTGELFF
NA | TRBJ2-1 | NA | TRBV23-1 | TGCGCCAGCAGTCACCCCGAGGACGGGGGACATAAGAATGAGCAGTTCTTC | CASSHPEDGGHKNEQFF
NA | TRBJ1-4 | NA | TRBV12-3/TRBV12-4 | TGTGCCAGCAGTTTACTTGCAGGGACGGCTAAGACTGAAAAACTGTTTTTT | CASSLLAGTAKTEKLFF
TRBD1 | TRBJ2-7 | few | TRBV5-5 | TGTGCCAGCAGCTGGCGTGAGACAGGGATCTACGAGCAGTACTTC | CASSWRETGIYEQYF
TRBD1 | TRBJ1-3 | NA | TRBV6-1 | TGTGCCAGCAGCTTTAGACAGGGAAAACACTCTGGAAACACCATATATTTT | CASSFRQGKHSGNTIYF
TRBD1 | TRBJ1-6 | NA | TRBV6-1 | TGTGCCAGCAGCCGGACAGGGTATAATTCACCCCTCCACTTT | CASSRTGYNSPLHF
TRBD1 | TRBJ2-2 | many | TRBV12-3/TRBV12-4 | TGTGCCAGCAGTTCCAGGGGGACCGGGGAGCTGTTTTTT | CASSSRGTGELFF
NA | TRBJ1-6 | NA | TRBV10-3 | TGTGCCATCAGCCTGCGATGGAAACCCCTTTTAGGGGCCCTCCACTTT | CAISLRWKPLLGALHF
NA | TRBJ2-1 | NA | TRBV9 | TGTGCCAGCAGCGTAGGATTGGAGGCTAGCGATTTCTCCTACAATGAGCAGTTCTTC | CASSVGLEASDFSYNEQFF
NA | TRBJ2-7 | NA | TRBV7-8 | TGTGCCAGCAGCTTAGGTGGGGTAGGGGGAAAATACGAGCAGTACTTC | CASSLGGVGGKYEQYF
NA | TRBJ1-1 | once | TRBV6-2/TRBV6-3 | TGTGCCAGCAGTTACGCCCGTCGGGGGACTTTAGGGACTGAAGCTTTCTTT | CASSYARRGTLGTEAFF
TRBD2 | TRBJ2-1 | few | TRBV14 | TGTGCCAGCAGCCAAGAAAGTTGGGGACTAGCGAGGAGAGATGAGCAGTTCTTC | CASSQESWGLARRDEQFF
TRBD1 | TRBJ1-2 | NA | TRBV20-1 | TGCAGTGCCGATCAGACAGGGACGGGGGGCTACACCTTC | CSADQTGTGGYTF
NA | TRBJ1-1 | NA | TRBV6-5 | TGTGCCAGCAGTTACGTGGGGGGAAAGAACACTGAAGCTTTCTTT | CASSYVGGKNTEAFF
NA | TRBJ1-1 | NA | TRBV27 | TGTGCCAGCAGTTTCCCAGGGTCCACTGAAGCTTTCTTT | CASSFPGSTEAFF
TRBD2 | TRBJ2-5 | NA | TRBV2 | TGTGCCAGCAGTGAAATTCTGGAACTAGCGGGGGAGGAGACCCAGTACTTC | CASSEILELAGEETQYF
NA | TRBJ2-5 | few | TRBV9 | TGTGCCAGCAGCCCCCGGAGGGGCCAAGAGACCCAGTACTTC | CASSPRRGQETQYF
TRBD1 | TRBJ1-2 | NA | TRBV28 | TGTGCCAGCAGTTTATCGGACAGGGGTCATGGCTACACCTTC | CASSLSDRGHGYTF
NA | TRBJ2-4 | NA | TRBV20-1 | TGCAGTGCTCCCCTTTGGTTAGCCAAAAACATTCAGTACTTC | CSAPLWLAKNIQYF
NA | TRBJ2-1 | few | TRBV7-2 | TGTGCCAGCAGCTTTACTCTCTACACCTACAATGAGCAGTTCTTC | CASSFTLYTYNEQFF
NA | TRBJ2-5 | many | TRBV5-6 | TGTGCCAGCAGCTTGGACATACAAGAGACCCAGTACTTC | CASSLDIQETQYF
NA | TRBJ2-3 | NA | TRBV5-1 | TGCGCCAGCAGCTTGTCGGCTTATGTCACAGATACGCAGTATTTT | CASSLSAYVTDTQYF